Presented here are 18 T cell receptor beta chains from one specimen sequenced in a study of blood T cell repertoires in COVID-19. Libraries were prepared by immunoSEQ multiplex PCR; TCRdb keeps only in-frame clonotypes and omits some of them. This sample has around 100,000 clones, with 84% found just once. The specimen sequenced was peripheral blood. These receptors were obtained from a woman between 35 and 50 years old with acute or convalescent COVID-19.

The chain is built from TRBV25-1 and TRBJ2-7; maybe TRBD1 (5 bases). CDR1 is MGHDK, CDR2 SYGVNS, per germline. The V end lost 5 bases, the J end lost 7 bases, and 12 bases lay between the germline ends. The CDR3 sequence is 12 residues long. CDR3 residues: CASSFQGGEQYF. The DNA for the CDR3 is TGTGCCAGCAGTTTTCAGGGTGGGGAGCAGTACTTC.

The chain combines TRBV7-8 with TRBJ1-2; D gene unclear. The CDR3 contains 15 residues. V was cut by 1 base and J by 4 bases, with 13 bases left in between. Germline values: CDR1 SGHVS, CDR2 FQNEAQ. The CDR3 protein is CASSLEPGNSYGYTF. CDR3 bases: TGTGCCAGCAGCTTAGAGCCGGGGAATAGCTATGGCTACACCTTC.

The CDR3 sequence: CASKTGGLNEQFF. Here the CDR3 DNA reads TGTGCCAGCAAAACGGGGGGGCTGAATGAGCAGTTCTTC. The chain couples TRBV6-5 to TRBJ2-1, with 8 bases fitting TRBD2. In germline, CDR1 is MNHEY, CDR2 SVGAGI. Trimming at V came to 7 bases and at J to 7 bases, leaving 6 bases not matched to a gene. The CDR3 extends over 13 amino acids.

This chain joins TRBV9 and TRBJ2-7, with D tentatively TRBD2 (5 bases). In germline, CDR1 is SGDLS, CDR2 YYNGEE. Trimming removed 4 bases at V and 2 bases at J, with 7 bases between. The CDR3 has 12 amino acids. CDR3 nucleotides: TGTGCCAGCAGCACCGGGGCCTACGAGCAGTACTTC. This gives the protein CASSTGAYEQYF.

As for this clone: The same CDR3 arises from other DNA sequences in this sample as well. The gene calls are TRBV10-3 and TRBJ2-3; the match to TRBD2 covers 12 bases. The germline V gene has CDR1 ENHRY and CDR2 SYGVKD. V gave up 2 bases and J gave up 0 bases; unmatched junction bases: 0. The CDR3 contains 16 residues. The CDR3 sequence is CAISEGLAGSTDTQYF. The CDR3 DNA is TGTGCCATCAGTGAGGGACTAGCGGGGAGCACAGATACGCAGTATTTT.

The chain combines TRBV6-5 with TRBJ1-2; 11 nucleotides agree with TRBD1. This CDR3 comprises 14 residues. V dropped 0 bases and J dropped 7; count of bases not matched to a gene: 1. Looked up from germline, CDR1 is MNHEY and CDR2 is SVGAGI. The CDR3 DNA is TGTGCCAGCAGTTACTCCGGGACAGGGGGTGGCTACACCTTC. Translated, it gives CASSYSGTGGGYTF.

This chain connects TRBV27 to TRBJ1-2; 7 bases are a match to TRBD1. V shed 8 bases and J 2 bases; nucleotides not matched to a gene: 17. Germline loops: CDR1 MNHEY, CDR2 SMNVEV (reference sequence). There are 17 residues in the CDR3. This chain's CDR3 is CASGGSPRQGMNYGYTF. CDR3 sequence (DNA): TGTGCCAGCGGGGGGTCGCCGAGACAGGGAATGAACTATGGCTACACCTTC.

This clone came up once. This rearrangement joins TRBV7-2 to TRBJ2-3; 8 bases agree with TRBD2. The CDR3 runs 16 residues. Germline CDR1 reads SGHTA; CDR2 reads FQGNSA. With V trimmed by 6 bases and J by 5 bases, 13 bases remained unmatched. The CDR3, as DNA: TGTGCCAGCAGTGCCGCGGGGGGTCGGGGAAGAGATACGCAGTATTTT. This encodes CASSAAGGRGRDTQYF.

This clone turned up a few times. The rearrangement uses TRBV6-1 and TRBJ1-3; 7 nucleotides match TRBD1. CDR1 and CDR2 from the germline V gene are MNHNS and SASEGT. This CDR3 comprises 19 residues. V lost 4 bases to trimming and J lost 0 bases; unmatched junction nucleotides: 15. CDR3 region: CASSVGGQSRDSSGNTIYF. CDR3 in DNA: TGTGCCAGCAGTGTCGGGGGACAAAGCCGGGACAGCTCTGGAAACACCATATATTTT.

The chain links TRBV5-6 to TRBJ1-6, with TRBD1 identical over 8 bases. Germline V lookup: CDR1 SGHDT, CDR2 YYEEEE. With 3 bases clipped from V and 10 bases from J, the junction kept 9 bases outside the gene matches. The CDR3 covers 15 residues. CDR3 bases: TGTGCCAGCAGCTGGAGGGGACAGGTACGGTCACCCCTCCACTTT. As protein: CASSWRGQVRSPLHF.

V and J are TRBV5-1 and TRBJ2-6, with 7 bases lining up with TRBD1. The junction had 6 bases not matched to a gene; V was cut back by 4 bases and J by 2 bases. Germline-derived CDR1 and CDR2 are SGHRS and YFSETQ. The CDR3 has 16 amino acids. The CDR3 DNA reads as TGCGCCAGCAGCACAAGACAGGGAACTGGGGCCAACGTCCTGACTTTC. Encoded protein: CASSTRQGTGANVLTF.

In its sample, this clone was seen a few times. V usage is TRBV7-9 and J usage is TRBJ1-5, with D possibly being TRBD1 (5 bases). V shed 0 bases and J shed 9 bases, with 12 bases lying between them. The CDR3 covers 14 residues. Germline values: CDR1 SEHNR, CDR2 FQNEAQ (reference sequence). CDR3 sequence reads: CASSLAGEAGPQHF. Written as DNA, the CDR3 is TGTGCCAGCAGCTTAGCAGGGGAGGCAGGGCCCCAGCATTTT.

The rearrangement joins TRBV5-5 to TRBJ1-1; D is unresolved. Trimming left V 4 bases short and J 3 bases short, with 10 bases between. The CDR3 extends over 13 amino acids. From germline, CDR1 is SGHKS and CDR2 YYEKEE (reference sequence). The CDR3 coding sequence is TGTGCCAGCAGCCTGGGCGGGGACACTGAAGCTTTCTTT. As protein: CASSLGGDTEAFF. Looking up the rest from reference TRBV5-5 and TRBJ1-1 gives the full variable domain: DAGVTQSPTHLIKTRGQQVTLRCSPISGHKSVSWYQQVLGQGPQFIFQYYEKEERGRGNFPDRFSARQFPNYSSELNVNALLLGDSALYLCASSLGGDTEAFFGQGTRLTVV.

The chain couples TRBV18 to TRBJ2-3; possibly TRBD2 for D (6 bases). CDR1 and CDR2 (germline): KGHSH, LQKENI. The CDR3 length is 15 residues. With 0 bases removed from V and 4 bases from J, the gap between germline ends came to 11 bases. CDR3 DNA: TGTGCCAGCTCACCACCGGAGGGGCCTGCAGATACGCAGTATTTT. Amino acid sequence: CASSPPEGPADTQYF. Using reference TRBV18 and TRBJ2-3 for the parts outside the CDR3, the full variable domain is NAGVMQNPRHLVRRRGQEARLRCSPMKGHSHVYWYRQLPEEGLKFMVYLQKENIIDESGMPKERFSAEFPKEGPSILRIQQVVRGDSAAYFCASSPPEGPADTQYFGPGTRLTVL.

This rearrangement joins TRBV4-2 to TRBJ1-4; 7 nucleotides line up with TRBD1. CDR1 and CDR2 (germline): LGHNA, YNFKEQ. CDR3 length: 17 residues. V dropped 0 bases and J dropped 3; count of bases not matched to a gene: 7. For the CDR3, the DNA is TGTGCCAGCAGCCAAGAAAAACGACAGGGAGCTAATGAAAAACTGTTTTTT. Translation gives CASSQEKRQGANEKLFF.

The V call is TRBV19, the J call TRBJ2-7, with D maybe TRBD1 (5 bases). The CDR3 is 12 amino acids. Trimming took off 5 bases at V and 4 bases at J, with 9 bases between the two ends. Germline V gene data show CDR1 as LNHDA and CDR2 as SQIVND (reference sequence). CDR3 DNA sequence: TGTGCCAGTAGTGCAAGGACATACGAGCAGTACTTC. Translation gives CASSARTYEQYF.

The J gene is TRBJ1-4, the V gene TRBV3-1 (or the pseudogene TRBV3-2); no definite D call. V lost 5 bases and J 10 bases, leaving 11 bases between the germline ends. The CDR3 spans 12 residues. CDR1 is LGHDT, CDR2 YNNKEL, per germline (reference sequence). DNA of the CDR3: TGTGCCAGCAGCACCCTAGGCGGAAAACTGTTTTTT. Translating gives CASSTLGGKLFF.

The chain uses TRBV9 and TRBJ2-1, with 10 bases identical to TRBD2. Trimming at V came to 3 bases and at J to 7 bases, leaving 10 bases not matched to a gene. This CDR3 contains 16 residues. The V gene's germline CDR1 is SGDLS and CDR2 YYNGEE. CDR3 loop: CASSGRSGGAWNEQFF. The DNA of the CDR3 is TGTGCCAGCAGCGGCAGGAGCGGGGGGGCCTGGAATGAGCAGTTCTTC.